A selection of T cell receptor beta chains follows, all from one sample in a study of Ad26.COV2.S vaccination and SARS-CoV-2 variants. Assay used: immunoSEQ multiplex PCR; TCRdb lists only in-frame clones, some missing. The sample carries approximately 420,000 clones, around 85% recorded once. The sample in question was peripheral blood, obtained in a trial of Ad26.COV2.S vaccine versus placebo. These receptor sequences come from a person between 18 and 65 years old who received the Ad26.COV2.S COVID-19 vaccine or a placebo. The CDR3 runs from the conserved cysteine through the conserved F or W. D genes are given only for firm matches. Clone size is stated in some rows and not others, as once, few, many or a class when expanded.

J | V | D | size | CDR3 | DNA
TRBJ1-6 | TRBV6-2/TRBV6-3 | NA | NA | CASSYPPGVNSPLHF | TGTGCCAGCAGTTACCCGCCAGGGGTAAATTCACCCCTCCACTTT
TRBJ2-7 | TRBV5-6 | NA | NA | CASSFLQYEQYF | TGTGCCAGCAGCTTTCTACAGTACGAGCAGTACTTC
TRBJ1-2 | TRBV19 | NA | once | CASSTRQGGSPYGYTF | TGTGCCAGTAGTACCCGTCAGGGTGGTTCCCCATATGGCTACACCTTC
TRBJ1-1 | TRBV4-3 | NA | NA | CASSQDKGAYTEAFF | TGCGCCAGCAGCCAAGATAAGGGAGCTTACACTGAAGCTTTCTTT
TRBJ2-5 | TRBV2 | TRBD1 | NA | CASSAGTAKETQYF | TGTGCCAGCAGCGCCGGGACAGCAAAAGAGACCCAGTACTTC
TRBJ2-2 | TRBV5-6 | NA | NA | CASSLTGYTGELFF | TGTGCCAGCAGCTTGACAGGGTACACCGGGGAGCTGTTTTTT
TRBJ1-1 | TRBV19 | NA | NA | CASSIGGGRAFF | TGTGCCAGTAGTATAGGTGGTGGGCGAGCTTTCTTT
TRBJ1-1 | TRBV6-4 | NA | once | CASSDSLEPRLAFF | TGTGCCAGCAGTGACTCATTGGAGCCCCGGTTGGCTTTCTTT
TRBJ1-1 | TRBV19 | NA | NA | CASSTGVRANTEAFF | TGTGCCAGTAGTACAGGGGTAAGGGCGAACACTGAAGCTTTCTTT
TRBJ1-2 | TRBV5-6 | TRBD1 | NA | CASSQDRAGSYTF | TGTGCCAGCAGCCAGGACAGGGCGGGGAGCTACACCTTC
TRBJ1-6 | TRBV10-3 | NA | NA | CAISESITGNSPLHF | TGTGCCATCAGTGAGTCCATCACAGGGAATTCACCCCTCCACTTT
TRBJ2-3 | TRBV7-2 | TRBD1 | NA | CASSKRTGGPPRTDTQYF | TGTGCCAGCAGCAAAAGGACAGGGGGCCCCCCCCGCACAGATACGCAGTATTTT
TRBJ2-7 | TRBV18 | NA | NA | CASSLSGDSYEQYF | TGTGCCAGCTCACTATCAGGGGACTCCTACGAGCAGTACTTC
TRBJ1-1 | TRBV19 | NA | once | CASSARGFRNTEAFF | TGTGCCAGTAGTGCCAGGGGTTTTCGGAACACTGAAGCTTTCTTT
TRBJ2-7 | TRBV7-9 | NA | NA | CASSLAPGGYSYEQYF | TGTGCCAGCAGCTTAGCCCCCGGGGGATACTCCTACGAGCAGTACTTC
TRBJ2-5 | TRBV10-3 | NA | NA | CAIRRGWGQETQYF | TGTGCCATCAGGCGTGGGTGGGGTCAAGAGACCCAGTACTTC
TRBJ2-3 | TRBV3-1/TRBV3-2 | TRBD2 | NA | CASSDGRISTDTQYF | TGTGCCAGCAGCGACGGGAGGATAAGCACAGATACGCAGTATTTT
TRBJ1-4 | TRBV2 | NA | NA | CASSEQGMGKLFF | TGTGCCAGCAGTGAACAGGGGATGGGAAAACTGTTTTTT
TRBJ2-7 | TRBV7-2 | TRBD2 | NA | CASSLPGLAGDEQYF | TGTGCCAGCAGCTTACCCGGACTAGCGGGGGACGAGCAGTACTTC
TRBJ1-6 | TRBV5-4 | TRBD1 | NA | CASSWGQGISGSPLHF | TGTGCCAGCAGCTGGGGACAGGGTATTAGTGGATCACCCCTCCACTTT
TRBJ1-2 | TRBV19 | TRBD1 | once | CASRTGGTGGKYGYTF | TGTGCCAGTAGAACTGGAGGTACAGGGGGCAAGTATGGCTACACCTTC
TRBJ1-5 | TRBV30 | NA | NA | CAWSVGLNQPQHF | TGTGCCTGGAGTGTAGGATTAAATCAGCCCCAGCATTTT
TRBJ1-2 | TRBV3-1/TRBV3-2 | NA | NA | CASSQREGYTF | TGTGCCAGCAGCCAAAGGGAAGGCTACACCTTC
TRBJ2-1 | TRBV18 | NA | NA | CASSPRTSMANEQFF | TGTGCCAGCTCACCACGAACTAGCATGGCAAATGAGCAGTTCTTC
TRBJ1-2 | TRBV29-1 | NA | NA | CSVGAMSGGVGYTF | TGCAGCGTTGGGGCGATGTCAGGCGGGGTCGGCTACACCTTC
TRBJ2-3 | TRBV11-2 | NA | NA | CASSFNRADTQYF | TGTGCCAGCAGCTTTAACAGGGCAGATACGCAGTATTTT
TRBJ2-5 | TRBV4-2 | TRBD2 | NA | CASSQDGGGSQETQYF | TGTGCCAGCAGCCAAGACGGCGGGGGGAGTCAAGAGACCCAGTACTTC
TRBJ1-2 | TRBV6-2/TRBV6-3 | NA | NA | CASSYSTHGYTF | TGTGCCAGCAGTTACTCGACGCATGGCTACACCTTC
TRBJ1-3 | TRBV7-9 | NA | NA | CASSLIWDLSGNTIYF | TGTGCCAGCAGCTTAATATGGGACCTCTCTGGAAACACCATATATTTT
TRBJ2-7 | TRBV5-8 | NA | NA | CASSLSEGGSYEQYF | TGTGCCAGCAGCTTGTCCGAGGGGGGGTCCTACGAGCAGTACTTC
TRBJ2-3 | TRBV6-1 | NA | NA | CASSELASWGTQYF | TGTGCCAGCAGTGAGCTGGCCAGTTGGGGTACGCAGTATTTT
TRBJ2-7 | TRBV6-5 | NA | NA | CASIPQQGIYEQYF | TGTGCCAGCATCCCCCAGCAGGGTATTTACGAGCAGTACTTC
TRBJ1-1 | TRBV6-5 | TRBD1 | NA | CASSWDRAMNTEAFF | TGTGCCAGCAGTTGGGACAGGGCCATGAACACTGAAGCTTTCTTT
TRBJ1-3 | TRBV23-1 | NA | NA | CASSQLLDPFSGNTIYF | TGCGCCAGCAGTCAATTGTTGGACCCTTTCTCTGGAAACACCATATATTTT
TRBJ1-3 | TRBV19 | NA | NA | CASSFSTPEPSGNTIYF | TGTGCCAGTAGTTTTTCGACGCCGGAACCTTCTGGAAACACCATATATTTT
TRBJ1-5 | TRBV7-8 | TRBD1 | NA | CASSLDRGINQPQHF | TGTGCCAGCAGCTTAGACAGGGGCATCAATCAGCCCCAGCATTTT
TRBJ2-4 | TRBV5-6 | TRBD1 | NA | CASSWAGQGNIQYF | TGTGCCAGCAGCTGGGCGGGACAGGGTAACATTCAGTACTTC
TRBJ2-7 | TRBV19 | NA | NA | CASSIVGGREQYF | TGTGCCAGTAGTATCGTCGGGGGACGCGAGCAGTACTTC
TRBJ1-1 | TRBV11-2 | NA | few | CASSLNRDAEAFF | TGTGCCAGCAGCTTAAACAGGGACGCTGAAGCTTTCTTT
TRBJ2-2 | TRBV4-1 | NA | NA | CASSQPGTPNTGELFF | TGCGCCAGCAGCCAACCCGGGACCCCGAACACCGGGGAGCTGTTTTTT
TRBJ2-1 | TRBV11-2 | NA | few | CASSLGGSPDEQFF | TGTGCCAGCAGCTTGGGCGGGTCACCTGATGAGCAGTTCTTC
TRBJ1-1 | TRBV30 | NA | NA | CAWGWGTEAFF | TGTGCCTGGGGGTGGGGCACTGAAGCTTTCTTT
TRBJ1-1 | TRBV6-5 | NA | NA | CASSSTGRLNTEAFF | TGTGCCAGCAGTTCCACGGGACGTCTAAACACGGAAGCTTTCTTT
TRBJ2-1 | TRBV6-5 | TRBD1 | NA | CASSRGGQGTNEQFF | TGTGCCAGCAGTCGCGGTGGACAGGGGACAAATGAGCAGTTCTTC